The clone carrying this T cell receptor beta chain is medium-sized in the sample. Its target is not known. Methods used by the authors: A distant-metastasis classifier for papillary thyroid cancer was built using CDR3 differences across clinicopathological groups. TCRdb reprocessed the PCR reads via MiXCR. These V and J calls are TCRdb output, not the study's own analysis. The profile covers more than 10,000 clones, with roughly 30% appearing a single time and roughly a sixth taken by the ten largest. This entry is derived from a study of metastatic and nonmetastatic thyroid tumors. As for the study in general: Thyroid patients, malignant and benign, had repertoires compared across blood and tumor or nodule tissue. Notes on the study in general: Relative to benign nodules, malignant thyroid tumors were reportedly characterized by significantly elevated TCR beta diversity in blood and tumor.

Germline trimming cut 1 base from V and 0 bases from J; bases unmatched to any gene: 5. Per the germline V gene, CDR1 is MNHEY and CDR2 is SVGAGI. The CDR3 is 16 residues long. No treatment had been given to any patient before thyroid surgery. Sequenced material: tumor tissue. The chain employs TRBV6-5 and TRBJ1-1, with TRBD1 matching 7 bases. The clonotype comes from a female donor with papillary thyroid cancer or a benign thyroid nodule (not recorded which). Some clones in this sample may be carry-over from other donors' samples. The CDR3 loop is CASSYLAGGMNTEAFF. Written as DNA, the CDR3 is TGTGCCAGCAGTTACTTGGCAGGGGGGATGAACACTGAAGCTTTCTTT.